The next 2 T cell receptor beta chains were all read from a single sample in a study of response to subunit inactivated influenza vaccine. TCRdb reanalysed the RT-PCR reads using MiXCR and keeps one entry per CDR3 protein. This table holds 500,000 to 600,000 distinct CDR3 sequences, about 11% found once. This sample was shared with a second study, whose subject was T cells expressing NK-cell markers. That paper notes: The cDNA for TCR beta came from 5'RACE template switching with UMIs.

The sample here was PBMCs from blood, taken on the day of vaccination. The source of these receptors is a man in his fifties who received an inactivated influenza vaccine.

Here the CDR3 reads CASSPTRKNTGELFF. In DNA form, the CDR3 reads TGTGCCAGCAGTCCTACTCGGAAGAACACCGGGGAGCTGTTTTTT. This chain connects TRBV28 to TRBJ2-2; D ambiguous. With 5 bases removed from V and 1 base from J, the gap between germline ends came to 11 bases. From germline, CDR1 is MDHEN and CDR2 SYDVKM. The CDR3 consists of 15 residues. Variable domain in full (rest from reference TRBV28 and TRBJ2-2): DVKVTQSSRYLVKRTGEKVFLECVQDMDHENMFWYRQDPGLGLRLIYFSYDVKMKEKGDIPEGYSVSREKKERFSLILESASTNQTSMYLCASSPTRKNTGELFFGEGSRLTVL.

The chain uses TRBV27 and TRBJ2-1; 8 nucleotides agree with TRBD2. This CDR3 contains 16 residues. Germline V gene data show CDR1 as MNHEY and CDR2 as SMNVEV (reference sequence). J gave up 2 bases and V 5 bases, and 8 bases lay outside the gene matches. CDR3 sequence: CASSPAGTRAYNEQFF. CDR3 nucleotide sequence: TGTGCCAGCAGTCCGGCCGGGACTAGGGCCTACAATGAGCAGTTCTTC.